The present T cell receptor (beta chain) was sequenced within a study of spatial heterogeneity in lung cancer (dated by TCRdb to the late 2010s). Concerning the study at large: Donors were 70 or so patients with early-stage, untreated non-small cell lung cancer from the lung TRACERx cohort. Follow-up PBMC samples were sequenced whenever available, and the median time to follow-up was roughly two years after resection. More beta-chain than alpha-chain transcripts were consistently detected, likely reflecting higher beta-chain transcript abundance. In the raw uncorrected reads, each unique combination of TCR and UMI appeared more than ten times on average. In non-small cell lung cancer, the study made a quantitative comparison of TCR alpha and beta repertoires among multiple tumor regions, matched nontumor lung and blood. Nonsynonymous mutation counts, determined by whole-exome sequencing of tumor tissue, were related to features of the TCR repertoire. Both alpha and beta chains were TCR-sequenced in approximately 200 tumor regions, fewer than 80 matched nontumor lung samples and some 56 PBMC samples obtained at surgery. Here is what the overall study found, with its caveats: Additional single-cell paired TCR alpha and beta sequencing was considered necessary to confirm, at a functional level, the hypothesis that regional TCRs recognize regional mutations. Ubiquitous expanded tumor TCRs were found in blood more often at tumor resection than at routine follow-up. Only around 14 patients were included in the comparisons of baseline and follow-up blood repertoires.

The intended sense of this specimen's time point label: blood at routine non-recurrence follow-up after resection. Without any cell sorting, TCR sequencing was performed on whole RNA extracted either from tumor and nontumor lung tissue or from cryopreserved PBMC samples. A patient was chosen for TCR sequencing only when enough RNA was available from at least two tumor regions. The library was built by means of 5' RACE. The reads were generated on a NextSeq 500. The TCR library protocol attached a unique molecular identifier to each TCR cDNA molecule to allow correction of PCR and sequencing errors. Per the authors' processing: TCR identification, UMI-based error correction and CDR3 extraction were performed with Decombinator tools. Expanded TCRs were defined as those above a frequency of 2 per 1,000, corresponding to the top 1% of the tumor frequency distribution. Each repertoire was subsampled 100 times to 5,000 TCRs, after which Renyi diversity was computed with the R vegan package. CDR3 similarity networks were built from amino acid triplet string-kernel similarity, connecting CDR3s with pairwise similarity above 0.82. TCRdb took the public reads, trimmed them with fastp at Q25, ran MiXCR for clone calling and kept in-frame beta chains. Rows are combined by CDR3 protein, so each entry shows the most common genes and DNA. These V and J calls rely on TCRdb rather than the paper's analysis. This sample is represented by about 43,000 distinct CDR3 sequences; 22% of them were singletons. Less than 8.5% of the sample goes to the ten largest clones.

This clonotype was counted only a few times. Its recognized antigen is unknown. No quality values exist for individual bases; no much larger clone is one base distant. Sequences were derived from PBMCs, sampled at follow-up. This clonotype originated in a female donor with early-stage non-small cell lung cancer.

In nucleotide form, the sequence is TGCAGTGCTAGAGAAGGAGAGCATTCACCCCTCCACTTT. Its translation is CSAREGEHSPLHF. The chain is encoded by TRBV20-1 joined to TRBJ1-6, with the identity of the D gene unclear. The CDR1 and CDR2 encoded by the germline V gene (reference sequence) are DFQATT and SNEGSKA. V is reduced by 0 bases and J by 8 bases, leaving a spacing of 8 bases between them. Taken from cysteine to phenylalanine, the CDR3 has 13 residues. Only CDR3 DNA is held: 39 bases, read in frame from base 1.